The TCR beta chain under discussion was sequenced for a study of cytotoxic CD8 clonotypes in ibrutinib-treated CLL. About the study: Partial response was seen in roughly 25 patients and complete response in 2; after median around six years, roughly 14 stayed remitted, 12 progressed.

Comments on this clone: Its antigen is unidentified.

V lost 0 bases and J lost 0, with 11 bases in between. The germline CDR1 and CDR2 sequences are MNHEY and SVGAGI. CDR3 length equals 16 residues. Overall study results and limits: The study found baseline clonality above age-matched healthy donors, tracking circulating CD8+ T-cell counts.

The table came from immunoSEQ multiplex PCR; TCRdb's copy has only in-frame clones and leaves some out. The table shows around 33,000 clones, with about 70% occurring only once. Sample: PBMCs, taken before ibrutinib treatment. The source of this sequence is a human donor with chronic lymphocytic leukemia. The chain carries TRBV6-5 and TRBJ1-1; D is uncertain. The CDR3 region has the DNA TGTGCCAGCAGTTACTCGTCGGGGTCGATGAACACTGAAGCTTTCTTT. Translating gives CASSYSSGSMNTEAFF.